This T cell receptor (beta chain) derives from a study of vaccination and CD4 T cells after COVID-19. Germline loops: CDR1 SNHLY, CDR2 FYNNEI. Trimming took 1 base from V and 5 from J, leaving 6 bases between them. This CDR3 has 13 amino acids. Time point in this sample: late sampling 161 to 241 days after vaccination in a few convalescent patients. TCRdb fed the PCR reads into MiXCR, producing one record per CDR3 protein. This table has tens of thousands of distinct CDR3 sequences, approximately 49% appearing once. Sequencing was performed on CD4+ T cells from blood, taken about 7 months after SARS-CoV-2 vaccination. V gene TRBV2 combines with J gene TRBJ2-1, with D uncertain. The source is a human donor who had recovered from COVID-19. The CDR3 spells CASSEVRDNEQFF. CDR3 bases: TGTGCCAGCAGTGAAGTTAGAGACAATGAGCAGTTCTTC.